This T cell receptor (beta chain) was profiled in a study of cytomegalovirus exposure and HLA in healthy donors. Germline CDR1 is MDHEN and CDR2 is SYDVKM. The ends were cut back, 7 bases at V and 0 bases at J, with 9 bases in the middle. There are 13 residues in the CDR3. On this clone: The antigen is not known.

Vbeta (60) and Jbeta (13) primers were used in the PCR. TCRdb's copy holds only in-frame clones and misses some; the assay was immunoSEQ multiplex PCR. Here the sample spans some 130,000 clones, approximately 61% being singletons. Findings and caveats of the study: There were a few CMV-associated chains whose specificity for CMV antigens was confirmed in vitro. Presence/absence analyses treated sequencing depth as roughly uniform across donors. An analysis was carried out at a later point. It showed that HLA-associated TCR beta chains were more clonally expanded than equally common non-associated chains.

All the people who gave samples were healthy bone marrow donors. V is TRBV28 and J is TRBJ1-1; D not certain. This TCR derives from a human donor in good health. Sequencing was performed on PBMCs. The DNA for the CDR3 is TGTGCCAGCATCTCTACCCTGAACACTGAAGCTTTCTTT. Its translation is CASISTLNTEAFF.